This TCR beta chain was identified in a study of CD8+ T cells in alopecia areata listed by TCRdb under 2018. Context from the whole study: Treated patients were enrolled in an open-label pilot trial of oral tofacitinib at 5 to 10 mg twice daily for moderate-to-severe alopecia areata. Patients stayed on tofacitinib for 6 to 18 months and then had 6 months of follow-up off drug so that delayed response and recurrence could be assessed. For the treated patients, the SALT score, which quantifies what percentage of scalp surface area is affected, served as the measure of disease severity. The study used high-throughput TCRbeta sequencing to examine T cell clonal expansion in alopecia areata, in both the C3H/HeJ mouse model and human patients. On the human side, TCRbeta sequencing was run on scalp tissue and on sorted CD4+ and CD8+ peripheral blood T cells from healthy controls and from alopecia areata patients with either patchy or totalis/universalis disease. Biopsies were taken from tofacitinib-treated patients at baseline and at 4 and 24 weeks of treatment, and a later scalp biopsy was taken in several of the tofacitinib-treated patients. Scalp clonality was compared across normal scalp (n=4), patchy alopecia areata scalp (n=8), and alopecia totalis/universalis scalp (n=8). RNA came from the PAXgene miRNA kit for fixed scalp, the miRNeasy kit for PBMCs, and the RNeasy kit for mouse skin. immunoSEQ multiplex PCR using 35 Vbeta forward primers and 13 Jbeta reverse primers was used to amplify TCRbeta CDR3 regions.

V and J are truncated by 5 bases and 8 bases respectively, leaving an intervening sequence of 18 bases. The cysteine opens and the phenylalanine closes a CDR3 of 13 amino acids. Only CDR3 DNA is held: 39 bases, read in frame from base 1. The germline V gene (reference sequence) supplies CDR1 GTSNPN and CDR2 SVGIG. Per the publication, the treatment or condition label means: oral pan-JAK inhibitor, 5-10 mg twice daily. From alopecia areata patients, peripheral blood was collected along with lesional scalp punch biopsies. PBMCs were isolated by density centrifugation and stained for CD3, CD4 and CD8, and CD4+ and CD8+ T cells were sorted on a FACSAria. A note on this clone: This receptor's antigen is unknown. No per-base quality is available; no much larger clone lies one base away.

Library construction relied on the immunoSEQ multiplex PCR assay. To provide template for TCR sequencing, every sample had RNA extracted and reverse transcribed into cDNA. First-strand cDNA was synthesized using SuperScript III with a 2:1 mix of oligo-dT and random hexamers. A synthetic immune receptor repertoire was used to assess amplification bias, and residual bias was removed computationally. The original pipeline was this. Raw reads were preprocessed to remove errors, and CDR3 was defined by IMGT conventions from the conserved cysteine to phenylalanine. To get clonality, Shannon entropy was normalized by log2 of the number of productive unique TCRs and the result was subtracted from 1. Scalp TCRbeta sequences were cross-referenced with sorted blood CD4 and CD8 repertoires so that the CD4 or CD8 identity of scalp clones could be inferred. This is the immuneACCESS table as TCRdb keeps it, with only in-frame sequences that have V and J called. A part of the clones is gone; compared with another copy, unresolved V genes explain less than half, and the rest is unexplained. V, J and clone size are taken as reported in that table, and D and trimming were inferred from the DNA itself. A total of roughly 200,000 clones appear in this sample, around two fifths of them only once. The ten largest make up around 0.48% of the sample.

Study-wide findings and limitations: Higher clonality and more expanded CD8+ clones were observed in lesional scalp than in normal scalp, particularly in alopecia totalis/universalis, a finding suggestive of antigenic drive. Unlike mouse skin, where gammadelta T cells dominate, normal human skin contains resident alphabeta T cells that get sequenced too, which complicates analysis of the scalp TCR repertoire. Because the treated cohort was small and had only one nonresponder, larger studies are needed to examine links between baseline CD8+ expansion and response. Compared with mice, TCR sequences shared between patients were less clear, possibly partly because of HLA diversity across the patient population. With tofacitinib, both scalp clonality and the number of expanded CD8+ clones among the top 100 scalp clones went down significantly. During tofacitinib treatment, many expanded lesional clones stuck around in both scalp and blood, and this persistence may partly explain why relapse happens after treatment is stopped.

The clonotype originates from a human donor with alopecia areata. The sequences come from CD4+ T cells sorted from blood, collected between weeks 30 and 35, from a patient treated with tofacitinib. The rearrangement joined TRBV30 to TRBJ1-2; the D segment could be TRBD1, given 6 matching bases. The bases read TGTGCCTGGCGACGCCGTCCAGGGGAAGGCTACACCTTC. The translation is CAWRRRPGEGYTF.